The clone carrying this T cell receptor (beta chain) was counted ten times or more. These data originate in a study of blood T cells in healthy people across ages. Alongside a J-beta primer mix, a sample-barcoded 5' primer served in a second PCR lasting roughly 7 to 12 cycles. TCRdb fed the 5' RACE reads into MiXCR, producing one record per CDR3 protein. The sample holds roughly 900,000 distinct CDR3 sequences, more than 25% seen once. Looked up from germline, CDR1 is LGHDT and CDR2 is YNNKEL (reference sequence). Trimming shortened V by 1 base and J by 13 bases, and 8 bases separated the two germline ends. This CDR3 has 11 residues.

The receptor was derived from a woman of 80 years or more in good health. V gene TRBV3-1 combines with J gene TRBJ2-1; D unresolved. The sample taken for sequencing was blood. Written as DNA, the CDR3 is TGTGCCAGCAGCCAAGTGTCTTCCCAGTTCTTC. It encodes CASSQVSSQFF.